These 24 T cell receptor beta chains came from one sample sequenced in a study of tumor-infiltrating lymphocytes in primary liver carcinoma. Blood RNA came from unsorted whole blood; germline DNA was also extracted. Reverse transcription of 500 ng total RNA with a constant-region primer produced TCR beta cDNA. It was through three nested multiplex PCR rounds of slightly modified ARM-PCR that TCR beta libraries arose. Investigators reported that the first two PCR rounds, at 9 to 11 cycles each, used TRBV1-TRBV30 forward primers with a C-beta reverse primer. TCRdb passed the multiplex PCR reads through MiXCR, listing each CDR3 protein once. The data contain approximately 330,000 distinct CDR3 sequences, less than 70% of them singletons. Material for sequencing was peripheral blood. The receptors come from a man aged 40-49 years with primary liver carcinoma and hepatitis B virus infection.

To note about this clonotype: The junction departs from germline at one end; a sequencing error may be responsible. V and J are TRBV5-1 and TRBJ2-7; 10 nucleotides match TRBD2. Germline lookup yields CDR1 SGHRS and CDR2 YFSETQ. The CDR3 has 12 amino acids. CDR3 DNA sequence: TGCGCCGGGGCTAGCGGGAGCTACGAGCAGCACTTC. Translated: CAGASGSYEQHF.

Comments on this clonotype: It may be a read error: a sequence one base away is much more abundant. V usage is TRBV5-4 and J usage is TRBJ1-1, with a weak D call TRBD1 (5 bases). Germline V CDR1 and CDR2: SGHNT, YYREEE (reference sequence). The CDR3 is 16 amino acids. As DNA, the CDR3 is TGTGCCAGCAGCTTGGGGACAAGAAACAAGAACACTGAAGCTATCTTT. This gives the protein CASSLGTRNKNTEAIF.

This clonotype was counted many times. The rearrangement links TRBV6-1 to TRBJ2-7, with D tentatively TRBD2 (5 bases). Deletions cut 6 bases from V and 3 bases from J, with 6 bases between. Germline CDR1 is MNHNS and CDR2 is SASEGT. The CDR3 extends over 11 amino acids. In DNA, the CDR3 is TGTGCCAGCAGGGAGGTCTACGAGCAGTACTTC. Translation gives CASREVYEQYF.

This chain uses TRBV6-5 with TRBJ2-5, with D perhaps given as TRBD1 or TRBD2 (5 bases each). V was pared by 6 bases and J by 0 bases, with 14 bases between. CDR3 length: 15 amino acids. From germline, CDR1 is MNHEY and CDR2 SVGAGI. The CDR3 DNA follows: TGTGCCAGCAGCCCCCCTTGGGGGTACCAAGAGACCCAGTACTTC. This sequence encodes CASSPPWGYQETQYF.

This clonotype was detected only a few times. The chain links TRBV5-4 to TRBJ2-1; possible D gene TRBD1, 5 bases. V was pared by 4 bases and J by 12 bases, with 26 bases between. Germline CDR1 is SGHNT and CDR2 is YYREEE (reference sequence). This CDR3 has 16 residues. The DNA for the CDR3 is TGTGCCAGCAGCCGCCAATCCGGCACGGATAGGGGTAGGCAGTTCTTC. It is translated as CASSRQSGTDRGRQFF.

A note on this clonotype: This may arise from a read error, as a much more abundant clone is one base away. The CDR3 region has the DNA TGCGCCAGCAGCCAACACCCTGGCGAAAAACTGTCTTTT. Translation gives CASSQHPGEKLSF. The chain couples TRBV4-1 to TRBJ1-4, with D unclear. The CDR3 covers 13 residues. Per the germline V gene, CDR1 is MGHRA and CDR2 is YSYEKL.

For this clonotype: One end of the junction does not line up with germline, which may come from a read error. V gene TRBV11-2 combines with J gene TRBJ2-1; D gene ambiguous. The CDR3 is 16 amino acids. Germline V gene lookup returns CDR1 SGHAT and CDR2 FQNNGV. The CDR3, as DNA: TGTGCCAGCGGCTTAGATATGGCGTGCGGTCAGGTTGAGCAGTTCTTC. Protein sequence: CASGLDMACGQVEQFF.

The chain uses TRBV12-3 or TRBV12-4 and TRBJ2-1, with D uncertain. This CDR3 is built from 13 residues. V shed 7 bases and J shed 7 bases, with 14 bases lying between them. CDR3 sequence (DNA): TGTGCCAGCACCCCGTGGTGTGATAATGAGCAGTTCTTC. Encoded protein: CASTPWCDNEQFF.

Notes on this clonotype: The junction departs from germline at one end; a sequencing error may be responsible. The genes are TRBV11-2 and TRBJ2-4; D gene uncertain. Germline CDR1 SGHAT, CDR2 FQNNGV. The length of the CDR3 is 14 residues. Here the CDR3 DNA reads TGTGCCAGCAGCTTATATAGTGTCGAAAACATTCGGTACTTC. Its translation is CASSLYSVENIRYF.

This clonotype was detected ten times or more. CDR3 sequence reads: CASSRGQGERFYEQYF. For the CDR3, the DNA is TGTGCCAGCAGCAGGGGACAGGGGGAAAGGTTTTACGAGCAGTACTTC. The V gene is TRBV11-2, the J gene TRBJ2-7; TRBD1 matches at 11 bases. In germline, CDR1 is SGHAT, CDR2 FQNNGV. The CDR3 has 16 residues. V gave up 5 bases and J gave up 4 bases; unmatched junction bases: 10.

The gene calls are TRBV12-3 or TRBV12-4 and TRBJ2-1; perhaps TRBD1 as D (6 bases). This CDR3 is 15 amino acids long. The germline V and J ends were trimmed by 1 base and 7 bases, with 14 bases remaining between them. In nucleotides, the CDR3 is TGTGCCAGCAGTTTAGAGGGGCCTAGGGGGAATGAGCAGTTCTTC. It translates to CASSLEGPRGNEQFF.

This clonotype was seen at least ten times. The chain links TRBV12-5 to TRBJ2-2, with 11 bases that match TRBD2. The junction had 12 bases not matched to a gene; V was cut back by 6 bases and J by 0 bases. Germline V gene data show CDR1 as LGHNT and CDR2 as FRNRAP. The CDR3 spans 19 residues. The CDR3 spells CASGRDPGTSGSNTGELFF. The DNA of the CDR3 is TGTGCTAGTGGCCGGGACCCAGGGACTAGCGGCTCGAACACCGGGGAGCTGTTTTTT. The full variable domain, its missing parts supplied by reference TRBV12-5 and TRBJ2-2, is DARVTQTPRHKVTEMGQEVTMRCQPILGHNTVFWYRQTMMQGLELLAYFRNRAPLDDSGMPKDRFSAEMPDATLATLKIQPSEPRDSAVYFCASGRDPGTSGSNTGELFFGEGSRLTVL.

About this clonotype: This may be a read error: a much more frequent sequence differs by one nucleotide. V usage is TRBV5-5 and J usage is TRBJ2-1; TRBD2 aligns across 8 bases. V shed 4 bases, J shed 8 bases, and the junction held 11 bases outside the gene matches. From germline, CDR1 is SGHKS and CDR2 YYEKEE (reference sequence). CDR3 length: 15 residues. CDR3 sequence (DNA): TGTGCCAGCAGCCCTAGACCAGCGGGAGAAGATGAGCAGTTCTTC. It codes for CASSPRPAGEDEQFF. Variable domain in full (rest from reference TRBV5-5 and TRBJ2-1): DAGVTQSPTHLIKTRGQQVTLRCSPISGHKSVSWYQQVLGQGPQFIFQYYEKEERGRGNFPDRFSARQFPNYSSELNVNALLLGDSALYLCASSPRPAGEDEQFFGPGTRLTVL.

On this clonotype: The CDR3 does not close with the conserved phenylalanine or tryptophan, likely indicating a read error. The rearrangement links TRBV30 to TRBJ1-5; TRBD1 matches at 10 bases. The junction had 7 bases not matched to a gene; V was cut back by 1 base and J by 4 bases. The CDR3 is 16 amino acids. Looked up from germline, CDR1 is GTSNPN and CDR2 is SVGIG (reference sequence). This CDR3 reads CAWSGGTGASNQPQHY. The CDR3 region has the DNA TGTGCCTGGAGTGGTGGGACAGGGGCCTCAAATCAGCCCCAGCATTAT.

A few counts support this clonotype. The V and J genes are TRBV5-8 and TRBJ2-5; D is undetermined. The V end was cut by 7 bases, the J end by 5 bases, with 9 bases between. The V gene's germline CDR1 is SGHTS and CDR2 YDEGEE. CDR3 length: 11 amino acids. The CDR3 loop is CASPRRETQYF. The CDR3 nucleotides are TGTGCCAGCCCCCGCCGGGAGACCCAGTACTTC.

V is TRBV9 and J is TRBJ2-3; TRBD2 matches at 14 bases. The trim removed 0 bases at V and 2 bases at J, leaving 5 bases unmatched. The CDR3 totals 18 residues. Per germline, CDR1 SGDLS and CDR2 YYNGEE. The CDR3 sequence: CASSVEGTSGRNTDTQYF. As DNA, the CDR3 is TGTGCCAGCAGCGTAGAGGGGACTAGCGGGAGAAACACAGATACGCAGTATTTT. The entire variable domain, with the rest obtained from reference TRBV9 and TRBJ2-3, is as follows: DSGVTQTPKHLITATGQRVTLRCSPRSGDLSVYWYQQSLDQGLQFLIQYYNGEERAKGNILERFSAQQFPDLHSELNLSSLELGDSALYFCASSVEGTSGRNTDTQYFGPGTRLTVL.

J is TRBJ1-2 and V is TRBV5-6; D might be TRBD1 (5 bases). Trimming removed 0 bases at V and 6 bases at J, with 18 bases between. The CDR3 runs 16 residues. CDR1 SGHDT and CDR2 YYEEEE come from the germline V gene. The CDR3 bases are TGTGCCAGCAGCTTGGGTGCCCTCGGTGGCAGGGATGGCTACACCTTC. Residues: CASSLGALGGRDGYTF.

Of note for this clonotype: Compared with germline, one end of the junction differs, possibly owing to a read error. This chain connects TRBV5-1 to TRBJ2-3; D is undetermined. CDR1 and CDR2 (germline): SGHRS, YFSETQ. CDR3 length: 15 amino acids. The DNA for the CDR3 is TGTACCAGCAGCTTGGCTAGTATAGGCACAGATACGCAGTATTTT. It codes for CTSSLASIGTDTQYF.

Concerning this clonotype itself: One end of the junction fails to match germline, which may point to a read error. CDR3 loop: CASSLVTSTGKLFF. DNA of the CDR3: TGTGCCAGCAGCTTAGTCACTAGTACCGGGAAGCTGTTTTTT. The V and J genes are TRBV11-2 and TRBJ2-2; possible D gene TRBD2, 5 bases. The CDR3 extends over 14 amino acids. Germline CDR1 SGHAT, CDR2 FQNNGV.

For this clonotype: At one end, the junction sequence differs from germline, possibly due to a read error. This chain links TRBV5-4 with TRBJ2-7, with unresolved D. Germline-derived CDR1 and CDR2 are SGHNT and YYREEE (reference sequence). This CDR3 is built from 15 residues. The chain's CDR3 is CTSSPVGPSGAEQYF. The DNA for the CDR3 is TGTACCAGCAGCCCGGTAGGCCCATCGGGCGCCGAGCAGTACTTC.

The CDR3, as DNA: TGTGCCAGCAGTTTAGGGGGCCAAGGCACCGGGGAGCTGTTTTTT. Translation: CASSLGGQGTGELFF. V usage is TRBV28 and J usage is TRBJ2-2; a possible D gene is TRBD1 (6 bases). Germline CDR1 MDHEN, CDR2 SYDVKM. The V end lost 2 bases, the J end lost 4 bases, and 11 bases lay between the germline ends. The CDR3 is made up of 15 amino acids.

Note on this clonotype: Compared with germline, one end of the junction differs, possibly owing to a read error. The chain uses TRBV28 and TRBJ2-1, with a tentative D call TRBD2 (5 bases). The CDR3 has 19 residues. Germline CDR1 reads MDHEN; CDR2 reads SYDVKM. The DNA of the CDR3 is TGTGTCAGCAACCGAGGAGTAGCAGGAGGTTCTAGTTCCTACAATGAGCAGTTCTTC. Its protein is CVSNRGVAGGSSSYNEQFF.

This clonotype was seen once. A much larger clone sits a single nucleotide away, making a read error possible. The chain has TRBV28 and TRBJ2-7, with D unresolved. The CDR3 loop spans 14 amino acids. Germline V gene data show CDR1 as MDHEN and CDR2 as SYDVKM. The CDR3 sequence is CTSTAGPISYEQYF. The CDR3 coding sequence is TGTACCAGCACCGCTGGGCCCATCTCCTACGAGCAGTACTTC.

Of note for this clonotype: Likely a read error: the CDR3 ends without its conserved phenylalanine or tryptophan. The V and J genes are TRBV11-2 and TRBJ2-7; 7 nucleotides agree with TRBD1. CDR1 SGHAT and CDR2 FQNNGV come from the germline V gene. The CDR3 contains 13 residues. The V and J ends lost 10 bases and 5 bases, in that order; junction bases with no gene match: 11. The CDR3 region has the DNA TGTGCCACCAGGGGACAGTTGATTGACGAGCAGTACCTC. It yields the protein CATRGQLIDEQYL.